This T cell receptor (beta chain) emerged from a study of PD-L1 blockade in urothelial cancer (dated by TCRdb to about 2017). Regarding the study in general: Every patient began therapy around 2014 and was given atezolizumab 1,200 mg intravenously every 3 weeks. About 90% of the roughly 29 patients were identified as males with urothelial cancer of bladder origin, and a prior smoking history was reported by 18 of 29 patients. Patients had an ECOG performance status of 0 or 1 and had received between 0 and 3 prior chemotherapy regimens. Blood samples were analyzed at two time points: 3 weeks after treatment start (second dose) and 6 weeks after treatment start. Blood samples gave a median of about 130,000 T cells and roughly 83,000 unique TCRs, with a median clonality of approximately 0.078. Somatic, immune and clinical correlates of response to PD-L1 blockade with atezolizumab in urothelial cancer were the focus of an exploratory multi-omic analysis. Pretreatment tumor samples and matched peripheral blood, collected serially before and after atezolizumab treatment, underwent TCR sequencing. Durable clinical benefit meant progression-free survival longer than 6 months, and TCR features were also tested against progression-free and overall survival. Whole exome sequencing and RNA sequencing of pretreatment tumors were performed alongside TCR sequencing in the same patients. Durable clinical benefit was achieved by nine patients and was not achieved by 20 patients. Some 30 patients had pretreatment blood TCR-seq, around 25 had at least one posttreatment blood collection, and around 25 had tumor TCR-seq. The investigation overall reported the following: Improved progression-free and overall survival was associated with having pretreatment peripheral blood TCR clonality below the median. Because the sample size was small (n of about 29) and many of the analyses were exploratory, the results are meant to be hypothesis-generating. Greater expansion of tumor-associated TCR clones in peripheral blood 3 weeks after the start of treatment was observed in patients with durable benefit (n of about 22, p = 0.022).

Synthetic TCR analog templates were spiked into each PCR so that absolute template abundance could be estimated from read counts. The immunoSEQ assay was used to amplify TCRbeta CDR3 regions from genomic DNA with bias-controlled V and J gene primers. Sequencing of rearranged TCRbeta segments was done at approximately 20X coverage. The original pipeline was this. Clustering was used to correct sequencing errors, and CDR3s were annotated against IMGT to assign V, D and J genes. Only productive TCRbeta rearrangements were used in downstream analyses, excluding out-of-frame or stop-codon sequences. To compute clonality, Shannon entropy was normalized by the log of the number of unique productive sequences and then subtracted from one. Fisher's exact test with Benjamini-Hochberg correction, at a threshold of adjusted p below 0.01, was used to find clones that differed between time points or between blood and tumor. TCRdb provides this immuneACCESS table in a form limited to in-frame rearrangements. Some clones are lacking; in checked studies, under half of them reflect an unresolved V gene, and why the rest are absent is not known. V, J and clone size are taken as reported in that table, and D and trimming were inferred from the DNA itself. The sample has approximately 65,000 clones on record, around nine tenths of them singletons. Roughly 3.4% of the sample goes to the ten largest clones.

The cohort included 25 to 30 patients with locally advanced or metastatic urothelial carcinoma who were treated at Memorial Sloan Kettering on a trial protocol. Peripheral blood mononuclear cells were collected pretreatment and during treatment, at between 1 and 8 total time points per patient. The Qiagen DNeasy Blood extraction kit was used to purify genomic DNA from total PBMCs and from tumor samples. PBMCs were collected pretreatment and during treatment, and were isolated and stored as previously described. In this sample, this clone turned up a few times. Its antigen remains unidentified. No much larger clone exists at a distance of one base, and base qualities are not known. Relative to germline, V is missing 3 bases and J is missing 1 base, with 4 bases of the junction outside any gene match. Taken from cysteine to phenylalanine, the CDR3 has 14 residues. CDR3 DNA only is kept here, 42 bases in frame from base 1. CDR1 and CDR2 are read off the germline V gene (reference sequence) as GTSNPN and SVGIG.

The source material was PBMCs, sampled around atezolizumab (anti-PD-L1) treatment. The TCR sequence derives from a man between 60 and 70 years old with urothelial cancer. Recombination joined TRBV30 with TRBJ1-1, with 8 bases in between that match TRBD1. The CDR3 protein is CAWRSGTGNTEAFF. The DNA is as follows: TGTGCCTGGAGGTCCGGGACAGGGAACACTGAAGCTTTCTTT.